The source of this TCR beta chain is a study of blood T cell repertoires in COVID-19. CDR1 SGDLS and CDR2 YYNGEE come from the germline V gene. Germline trimming cut 3 bases from V and 3 bases from J; bases unmatched to any gene: 4. The CDR3 length is 16 residues. Only in-frame clones appear in the TCRdb table, and some are missing; sequencing was by immunoSEQ multiplex PCR. Altogether about 200,000 clones are present, roughly 75% being singletons, with the ten largest covering roughly 7%. Sample: peripheral blood. This receptor was identified in a woman in her 70s with acute or convalescent COVID-19. The chain carries TRBV9 and TRBJ2-1; TRBD2 aligns across 12 bases. As DNA, the CDR3 is TGTGCCAGCAGCGACCTAGCGGGGGGGGACTACAATGAGCAGTTCTTC. Translating gives CASSDLAGGDYNEQFF.